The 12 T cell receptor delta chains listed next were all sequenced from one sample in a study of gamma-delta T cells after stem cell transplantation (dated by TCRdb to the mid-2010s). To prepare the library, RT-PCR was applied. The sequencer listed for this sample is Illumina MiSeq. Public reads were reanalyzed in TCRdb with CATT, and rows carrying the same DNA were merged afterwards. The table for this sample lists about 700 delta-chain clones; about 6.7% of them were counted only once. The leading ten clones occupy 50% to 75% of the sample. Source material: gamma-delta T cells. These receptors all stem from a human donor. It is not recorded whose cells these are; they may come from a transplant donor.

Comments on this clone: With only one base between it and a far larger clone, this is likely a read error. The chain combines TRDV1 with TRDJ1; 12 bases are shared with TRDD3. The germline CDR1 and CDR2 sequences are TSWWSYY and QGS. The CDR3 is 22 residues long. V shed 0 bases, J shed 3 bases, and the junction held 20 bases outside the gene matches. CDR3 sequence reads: CALGELWGSPGILGDTPDKLIF. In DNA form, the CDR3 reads TGTGCTCTTGGGGAACTATGGGGCTCCCCCGGTATACTGGGGGATACTCCCGATAAACTCATCTTT.

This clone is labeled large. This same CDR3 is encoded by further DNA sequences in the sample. CDR3 sequence reads: CALGELARKTDKLIF. The DNA of the CDR3 is TGTGCTCTTGGGGAACTTGCCCGAAAGACCGATAAACTCATCTTT. The V gene is TRDV1, the J gene TRDJ1; D gene uncertain. V was pared by 0 bases and J by 2 bases, with 10 bases between. This CDR3 is 15 amino acids long. Per germline, CDR1 TSWWSYY and CDR2 QGS.

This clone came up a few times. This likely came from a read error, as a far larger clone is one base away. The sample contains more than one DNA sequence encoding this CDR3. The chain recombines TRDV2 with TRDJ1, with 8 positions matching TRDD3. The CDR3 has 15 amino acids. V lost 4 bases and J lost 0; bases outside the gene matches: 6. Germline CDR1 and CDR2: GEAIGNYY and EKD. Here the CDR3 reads CACEPLGEYTDKLIF. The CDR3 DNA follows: TGTGCCTGTGAGCCGCTGGGGGAGTACACCGATAAACTCATCTTT.

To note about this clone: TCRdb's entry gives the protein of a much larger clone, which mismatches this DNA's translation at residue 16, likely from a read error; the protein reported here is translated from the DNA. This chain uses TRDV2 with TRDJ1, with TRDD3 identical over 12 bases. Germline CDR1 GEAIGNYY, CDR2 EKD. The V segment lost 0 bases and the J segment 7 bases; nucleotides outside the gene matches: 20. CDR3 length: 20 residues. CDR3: CACDTVTGGYHDLEGGKLIF. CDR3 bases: TGTGCCTGTGACACCGTGACTGGGGGATACCACGACCTGGAAGGCGGTAAACTCATCTTT.

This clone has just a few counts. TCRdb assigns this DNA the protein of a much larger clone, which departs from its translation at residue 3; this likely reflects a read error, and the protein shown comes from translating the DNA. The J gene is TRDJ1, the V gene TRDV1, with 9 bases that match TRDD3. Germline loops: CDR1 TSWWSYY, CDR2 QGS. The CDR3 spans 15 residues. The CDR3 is CAPGELRGYAWRLIF. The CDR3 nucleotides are TGTGCTCCTGGGGAACTCCGGGGATACGCATGGAGACTCATCTTT.

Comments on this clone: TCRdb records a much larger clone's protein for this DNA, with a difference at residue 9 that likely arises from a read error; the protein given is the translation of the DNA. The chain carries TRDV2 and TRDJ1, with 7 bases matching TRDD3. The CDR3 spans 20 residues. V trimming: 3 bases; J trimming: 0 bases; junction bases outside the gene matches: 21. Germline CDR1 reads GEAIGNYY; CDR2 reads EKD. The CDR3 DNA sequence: TGTGCCTGTGACGCGGTACTGGGGAATACGCTTACGGGGGACACCGATAAACTCATCTTT. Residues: CACDAVLGNTLTGDTDKLIF.

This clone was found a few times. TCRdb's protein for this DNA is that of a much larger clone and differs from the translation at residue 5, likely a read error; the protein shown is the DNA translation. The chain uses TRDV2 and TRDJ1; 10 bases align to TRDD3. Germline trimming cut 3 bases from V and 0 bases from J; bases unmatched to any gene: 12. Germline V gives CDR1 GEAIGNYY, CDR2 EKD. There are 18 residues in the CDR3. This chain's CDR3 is CACDGLLGDSQYTDKLIF. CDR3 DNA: TGTGCCTGTGACGGCCTACTGGGGGATTCCCAGTACACCGATAAACTCATCTTT.

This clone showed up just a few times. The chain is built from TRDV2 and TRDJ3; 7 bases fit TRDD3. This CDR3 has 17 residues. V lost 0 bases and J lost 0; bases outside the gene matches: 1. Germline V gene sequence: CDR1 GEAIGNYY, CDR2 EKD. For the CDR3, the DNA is TGTGCCTGTGACACCTGGGGGAGCTCCTGGGACACCCGACAGATGTTTTTC. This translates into CACDTWGSSWDTRQMFF.

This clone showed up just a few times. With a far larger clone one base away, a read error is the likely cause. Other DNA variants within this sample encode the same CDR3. The CDR3 spells CALGSKPWGIRAVTDKLIF. DNA of the CDR3: TGTGCTCTTGGCTCGAAACCCTGGGGGATACGAGCGGTTACCGATAAACTCATCTTT. The V call is TRDV1, the J call TRDJ1; 12 bases are a match to TRDD3. Germline V lookup: CDR1 TSWWSYY, CDR2 QGS. The CDR3 spans 19 residues. Unmatched junction bases numbered 16, after V lost 6 bases and J lost 2 bases.

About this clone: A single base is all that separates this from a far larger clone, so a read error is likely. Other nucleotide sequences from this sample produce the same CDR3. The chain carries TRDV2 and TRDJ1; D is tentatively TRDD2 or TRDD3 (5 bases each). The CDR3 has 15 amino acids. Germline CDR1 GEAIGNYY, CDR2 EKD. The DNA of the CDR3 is TGTGCCTGTGACACTGTGGGGACCTACACCGACAAACTCATCTTT. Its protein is CACDTVGTYTDKLIF.

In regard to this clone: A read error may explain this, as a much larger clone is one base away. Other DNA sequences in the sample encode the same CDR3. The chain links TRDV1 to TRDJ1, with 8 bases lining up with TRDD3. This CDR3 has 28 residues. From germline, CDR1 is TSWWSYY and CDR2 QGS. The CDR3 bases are TGTGCTCTTGGGGAACTCGGGAATTCCCTAAACCTCTCTACTGGGGGCTTACCCACTAGCGTCCTCACCGATAACCTCATCTTT. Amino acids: CALGELGNSLNLSTGGLPTSVLTDNLIF.

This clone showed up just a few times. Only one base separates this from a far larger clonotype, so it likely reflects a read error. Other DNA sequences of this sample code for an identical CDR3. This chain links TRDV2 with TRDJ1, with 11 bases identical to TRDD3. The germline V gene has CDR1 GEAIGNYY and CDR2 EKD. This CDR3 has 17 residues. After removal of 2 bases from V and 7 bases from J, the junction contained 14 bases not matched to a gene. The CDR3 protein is CACDKTRWGIRTGKLIF. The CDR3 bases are TGTGCCTGTGACAAGACCCGATGGGGGATACGCACGGGTAAACTCATCTTT.